The 8 T cell receptor beta chains in this list originate from one sample, sequenced in a study of blood T cell repertoires in COVID-19. This table comes from immunoSEQ multiplex PCR, and its TCRdb copy is limited to in-frame clones, with some not included. Of about 200,000 clones in the sample, about 85% are singletons; the top ten hold roughly 4.5%. Input material: peripheral blood. The source is a woman of 80 years or more with acute or convalescent COVID-19.

V and J are TRBV28 and TRBJ1-3; a weak D match, TRBD1 (6 bases). CDR3 length equals 15 residues. The germline gives CDR1 MDHEN, CDR2 SYDVKM. V lost 5 bases, J lost 2 bases, and 13 bases lay in between. CDR3 bases: TGTGCCAGCAGTAACCCGACAGGCGCTGGAAACACCATATATTTT. Its protein product is CASSNPTGAGNTIYF.

J is TRBJ1-2 and V is TRBV7-2, with TRBD1 matching 7 bases. V was pared by 5 bases and J by 5 bases, with 14 bases of the junction left unmatched. The CDR3 spans 16 residues. CDR1 and CDR2 from the germline V gene are SGHTA and FQGNSA. The CDR3 region is CASSPPNRGSGYGYTF. In DNA form, the CDR3 reads TGTGCCAGCAGCCCCCCGAACAGGGGTTCAGGGTATGGCTACACCTTC.

This CDR3 is CASSPDGNGYTF. The CDR3 DNA reads TGTGCCAGCTCACCAGACGGGAATGGCTACACCTTC. V gene TRBV18 combines with J gene TRBJ1-2; D is unresolved. The CDR3 runs 12 residues. Germline V CDR1 and CDR2: KGHSH, LQKENI. V lost 2 bases, J lost 6 bases, and 7 bases lay in between.

Here the CDR3 DNA reads TGTGCCAGCAGCCGCTCGAGACAGCTCAATTCACCCCTCCACTTT. Protein: CASSRSRQLNSPLHF. This sequence joins TRBV6-6 and TRBJ1-6, with a weak D call TRBD1 (5 bases). Germline V gene data show CDR1 as MNHNY and CDR2 as SVGAGI (reference sequence). V was clipped by 6 bases and J by 7 bases, with 16 bases between them. This CDR3 comprises 15 residues.

The chain recombines TRBV24-1 with TRBJ2-2; D not resolved. V gave up 1 base and J gave up 3 bases, with 5 bases separating them. The germline V gene encodes CDR1 KGHDR and CDR2 SFDVKD. CDR3 length equals 14 residues. The CDR3 region is CATSDFLDTGELFF. DNA for the CDR3: TGTGCCACCAGTGATTTTCTTGACACCGGGGAGCTGTTTTTT.

The rearrangement joins TRBV4-3 to TRBJ2-1, with D tentatively TRBD2 (7 bases). This CDR3 comprises 18 residues. CDR1 is LGHNA and CDR2 is YSLEER in the germline V gene. V was cut by 3 bases and J by 4 bases, with 22 bases left in between. Written as DNA, the CDR3 is TGCGCCAGCAGCCAGGACCCGGGACGGGGGGCGGTTTACAATGAGCAGTTCTTC. This sequence encodes CASSQDPGRGAVYNEQFF.

The rearrangement uses TRBV6-5 and TRBJ2-1; TRBD2 matches 10 bases. With 2 bases clipped from V and 9 bases from J, the junction kept 7 bases outside the gene matches. This CDR3 comprises 15 residues. Germline CDR1 reads MNHEY; CDR2 reads SVGAGI. The CDR3 sequence: CASSYIAGGGGEQFF. The CDR3 bases are TGTGCCAGCAGTTACATAGCGGGAGGTGGTGGTGAGCAGTTCTTC.

Concerning this clone: Distinct nucleotide sequences in the sample also encode this CDR3. V is TRBV6-5 and J is TRBJ2-1; D might be TRBD2 (5 bases). This CDR3 has 12 residues. V lost 7 bases, J lost 4 bases, and 8 bases lay in between. Looked up from germline, CDR1 is MNHEY and CDR2 is SVGAGI. CDR3 region: CASTGGYNEQFF. CDR3 coding DNA: TGTGCCAGCACGGGCGGGTACAATGAGCAGTTCTTC.